These 10 T cell receptor beta chains were sequenced from one sample in a study of tumor and adjacent non-tumor tissue in lung cancer. Three rounds of nested PCR, following a modified ARM-PCR protocol, produced the TCRbeta library. TCRdb re-called the multiplex PCR reads through MiXCR, storing one row per CDR3 protein. In the table there are around 66,000 distinct CDR3 sequences, more than 70% of which are singletons. This sample's RNA came from whole unsorted tissue. Input material: lung tumor tissue. The receptors were sampled from a man between 60 and 75 years old with non-small cell lung cancer.

On this clonotype itself: One junction end does not reproduce the germline sequence, and a read error may be involved. The chain combines TRBV20-1 with TRBJ1-4; 10 bases fit TRBD1. CDR3 size: 12 residues. Germline CDR1 and CDR2: DFQATT and SNEGSKA (reference sequence). CDR3 DNA sequence: TGCAATGCTAGACAGGGGGCTGAAAAACCGTTTTTT. This translates into CNARQGAEKPFF.

The gene calls are TRBV12-3 or TRBV12-4 and TRBJ2-1; 7 bases fit TRBD2. The junction had 7 bases not matched to a gene; V was cut back by 3 bases and J by 5 bases. This CDR3 comprises 15 residues. CDR3 sequence reads: CASSFPRGDHNEQFF. CDR3 nucleotide sequence: TGTGCCAGCAGTTTCCCTCGGGGGGATCACAATGAGCAGTTCTTC.

This clonotype was recorded a few times. This sequence joins TRBV5-4 and TRBJ2-7, with 15 positions matching TRBD2. Germline assignment: CDR1 SGHNT and CDR2 YYREEE (reference sequence). The CDR3 loop spans 15 amino acids. The V gene end was trimmed by 4 bases and the J gene end by 6 bases; junction bases not matched to a gene: 5. In DNA, the CDR3 is TGTGCCAGCAGCGGGGGACTAGCGGGAGGCTTCGAGCAGTACTTC. Residues: CASSGGLAGGFEQYF. The full variable domain, completed using reference TRBV5-4 and TRBJ2-7, is ETGVTQSPTHLIKTRGQQVTLRCSSQSGHNTVSWYQQALGQGPQFIFQYYREEENGRGNFPPRFSGLQFPNYSSELNVNALELDDSALYLCASSGGLAGGFEQYFGPGTRLTVT.

J is TRBJ1-2 and V is TRBV29-1; D is undetermined. Deletions cut 5 bases from V and 4 bases from J, with 14 bases between. The CDR3 loop spans 13 amino acids. Germline V lookup: CDR1 SQVTM, CDR2 ANQGSEA. This chain's CDR3 is CSVLRTGAYGYTF. CDR3 DNA sequence: TGCAGCGTTCTCCGGACGGGAGCCTATGGCTACACCTTC.

This clonotype was seen more than once but under ten times. One end of the junction varies from germline; a read error may be responsible. This chain uses TRBV6-5 with TRBJ1-1; D is unclear. CDR1 and CDR2 from the germline V gene are MNHEY and SVGAGI. This CDR3 is 13 amino acids long. The CDR3, as DNA: TGTGCCAGTAGCCAGGCAAGAGGACGTGAAGCTCTCTTT. Residues: CASSQARGREALF.

The chain couples TRBV18 to TRBJ1-2; 8 nucleotides align to TRBD1. The CDR3 runs 17 residues. With 6 bases clipped from V and 0 bases from J, the junction kept 12 bases outside the gene matches. Germline CDR1 is KGHSH and CDR2 is LQKENI. This chain's CDR3 is CASSSGTGSRANYGYTF. DNA for the CDR3: TGTGCCAGCTCGTCCGGGACAGGTAGTCGAGCTAACTATGGCTACACCTTC.

The gene calls are TRBV6-2 or TRBV6-3 and TRBJ2-3; a weak D match, TRBD2 (6 bases). Germline V CDR1 and CDR2: MNHEY, SVGEGT. The ends were cut back, 2 bases at V and 7 bases at J, with 16 bases in the middle. The CDR3 length is 15 residues. The CDR3 region is CASSYTGLMANTQYF. CDR3 nucleotide sequence: TGTGCCAGCAGTTACACGGGACTCATGGCAAATACGCAGTATTTT.

The chain recombines TRBV11-2 with TRBJ2-1, with D possibly matching TRBD1 (5 bases). Deletions cut 0 bases from V and 14 bases from J, with 17 bases between. The V gene's germline CDR1 is SGHAT and CDR2 FQNNGV. The CDR3 extends over 14 amino acids. Written as DNA, the CDR3 is TGTGCCAGCAGCTTAGATCCGACAGCCTCCGAGAAGTTCTTC. Translated, it gives CASSLDPTASEKFF.

Points on this clonotype: Germline and junction disagree at one end, which may indicate a read error. V and J are TRBV6-2 or TRBV6-3 and TRBJ2-5, with D maybe TRBD1 (5 bases). The CDR3 consists of 17 residues. Germline V gene sequence: CDR1 MNHEY, CDR2 SVGEGT. The CDR3 loop is CARHLKFRVDGQETQYF. Here the CDR3 DNA reads TGCGCCAGGCATCTCAAATTCAGGGTAGACGGCCAAGAGACCCAGTACTTC.

This clonotype has just one count. An end of the junction differs from the germline gene, which may be a read error. The V and J genes are TRBV12-3 or TRBV12-4 and TRBJ1-1, with 7 bases identical to TRBD1. The length of the CDR3 is 15 residues. In nucleotides, the CDR3 is TGTACCAGCAGTCTTGGGACATTCTTCGGGACAGAGACTTTCTTT. Its protein product is CTSSLGTFFGTETFF.